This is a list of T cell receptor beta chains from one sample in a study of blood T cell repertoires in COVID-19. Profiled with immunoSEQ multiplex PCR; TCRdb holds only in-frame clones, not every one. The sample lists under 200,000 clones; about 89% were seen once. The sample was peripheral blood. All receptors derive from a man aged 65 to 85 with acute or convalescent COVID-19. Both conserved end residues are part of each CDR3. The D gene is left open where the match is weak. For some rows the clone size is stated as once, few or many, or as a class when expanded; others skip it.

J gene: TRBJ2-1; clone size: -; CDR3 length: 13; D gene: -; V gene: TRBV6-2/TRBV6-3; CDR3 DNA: TGTGCCAGCAGTCCAATCCGGACTGGTGAGCAGTTCTTC; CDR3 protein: CASSPIRTGEQFF
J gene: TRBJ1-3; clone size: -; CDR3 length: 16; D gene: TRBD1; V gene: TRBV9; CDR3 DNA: TGTGCCAGCAGCCCAGACGAGGGGGCTTATGGAAACACCATATATTTT; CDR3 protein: CASSPDEGAYGNTIYF
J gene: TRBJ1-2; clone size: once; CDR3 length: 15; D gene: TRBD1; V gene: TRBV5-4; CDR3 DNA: TGTGCCAGCAGCTTCAAAGGGGGCCTAGGCTATGGCTACACCTTC; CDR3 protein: CASSFKGGLGYGYTF
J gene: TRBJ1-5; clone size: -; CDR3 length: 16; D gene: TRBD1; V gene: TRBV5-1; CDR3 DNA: TGCGCCAGCAGCTTGGGGGCAGGGGGTAGCAATCAGCCCCAGCATTTT; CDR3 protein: CASSLGAGGSNQPQHF
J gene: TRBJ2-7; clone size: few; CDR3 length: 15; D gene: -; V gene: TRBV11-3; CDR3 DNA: TGTGCCAGCAGCTTAGGTGGGAGCAGCACCTACGAGCAGTACTTC; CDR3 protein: CASSLGGSSTYEQYF
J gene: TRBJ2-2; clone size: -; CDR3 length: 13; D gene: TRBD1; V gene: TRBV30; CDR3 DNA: TGTGCCTGGAGTAACAGGGGCACCGGGGAGCTGTTTTTT; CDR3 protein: CAWSNRGTGELFF
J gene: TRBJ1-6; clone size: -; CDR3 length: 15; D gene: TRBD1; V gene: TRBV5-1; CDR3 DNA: TGCGCCAGCAGCGAAGGGACAGCGTCTAATTCACCCCTCCACTTT; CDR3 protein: CASSEGTASNSPLHF
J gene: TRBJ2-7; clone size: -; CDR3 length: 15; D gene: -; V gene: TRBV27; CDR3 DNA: TGTGCCAGCAGTTTAGTCCGGGACACCCAATACGAGCAGTACTTC; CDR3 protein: CASSLVRDTQYEQYF
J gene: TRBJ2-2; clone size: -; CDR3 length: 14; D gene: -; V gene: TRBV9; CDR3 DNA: TGTGCCAGCAGCGAACAGGGAAGCACCGGGGAGCTGTTTTTT; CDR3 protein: CASSEQGSTGELFF
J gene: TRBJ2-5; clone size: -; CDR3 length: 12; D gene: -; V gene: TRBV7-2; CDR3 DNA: TGTGCCAGCACACTTGGGGGGGAGACCCAGTACTTC; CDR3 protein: CASTLGGETQYF
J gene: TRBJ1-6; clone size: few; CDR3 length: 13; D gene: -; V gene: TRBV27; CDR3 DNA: TGTGCCAGCAGTTTAGGCTTTGGTTCACCCCTCCACTTT; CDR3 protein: CASSLGFGSPLHF
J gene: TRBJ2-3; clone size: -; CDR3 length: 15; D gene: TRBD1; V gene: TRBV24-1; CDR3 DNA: TGTGCCACCAGGAGGGACAGGGGCTTCGAAGATACGCAGTATTTT; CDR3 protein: CATRRDRGFEDTQYF
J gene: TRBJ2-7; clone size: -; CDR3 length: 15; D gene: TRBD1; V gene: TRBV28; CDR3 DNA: TGTGCCAGCAGTTCACCCGGACAGGGGGCTGTCGAGCAGTACTTC; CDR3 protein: CASSSPGQGAVEQYF
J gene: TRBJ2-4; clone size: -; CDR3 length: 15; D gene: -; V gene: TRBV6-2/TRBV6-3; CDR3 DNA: TGTGCCAGCAGCCGCGCCGGGACAAGGAGATACATTCAGTACTTC; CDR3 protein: CASSRAGTRRYIQYF
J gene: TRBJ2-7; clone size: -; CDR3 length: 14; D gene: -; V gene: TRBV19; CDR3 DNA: TGTGCCAGTAGTATAGGAAGACAGGCCGTAGGGCAGTACTTC; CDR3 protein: CASSIGRQAVGQYF
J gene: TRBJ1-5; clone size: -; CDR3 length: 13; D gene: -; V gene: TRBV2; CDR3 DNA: TGTGCCAGCAGAGGACAAGCGAATCAGCCCCAGCATTTT; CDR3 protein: CASRGQANQPQHF
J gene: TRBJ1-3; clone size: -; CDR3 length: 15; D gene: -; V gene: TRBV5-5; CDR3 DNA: TGTGCCAGCAGACAGGTTCTGAGCTCTGGAAACACCATATATTTT; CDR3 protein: CASRQVLSSGNTIYF
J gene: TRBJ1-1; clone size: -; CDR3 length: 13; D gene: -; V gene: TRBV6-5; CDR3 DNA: TGTGCCAGCAGTTATTCAATGAACACTGAAGCTTTCTTT; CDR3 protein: CASSYSMNTEAFF
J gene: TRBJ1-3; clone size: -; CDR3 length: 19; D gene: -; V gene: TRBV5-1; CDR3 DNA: TGCGCCAGCAGCTCCCGAGGGGTCGGCGAGGGGGAATTGCCAGACACCATATATTTT; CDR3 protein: CASSSRGVGEGELPDTIYF
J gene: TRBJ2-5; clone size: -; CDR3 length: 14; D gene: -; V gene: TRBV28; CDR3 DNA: TGTGCCAGCAGTTTTCTTCGGGATGGGGAGACCCAGTACTTC; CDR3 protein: CASSFLRDGETQYF
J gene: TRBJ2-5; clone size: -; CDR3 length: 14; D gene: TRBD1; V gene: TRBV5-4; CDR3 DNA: TGTGCCAGCAGCACGGGACAGGGGGTTGAGACCCAGTACTTC; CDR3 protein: CASSTGQGVETQYF
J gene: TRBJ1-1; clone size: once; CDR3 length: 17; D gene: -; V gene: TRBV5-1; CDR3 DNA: TGCGCCAGCAGCTTGGGATCGGGGGACCAGGCCCACACTGAAGCTTTCTTT; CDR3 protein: CASSLGSGDQAHTEAFF
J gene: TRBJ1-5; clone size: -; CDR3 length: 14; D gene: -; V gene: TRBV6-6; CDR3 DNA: TGTGCCAGCAGTTACTGGGGAGGGACGCAGCCCCAGCATTTT; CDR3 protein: CASSYWGGTQPQHF
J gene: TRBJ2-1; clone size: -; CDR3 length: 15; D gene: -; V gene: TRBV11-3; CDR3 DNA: TGTGCCAGCAGCTTAGTTAGCTCCACGTACAATGAGCAGTTCTTC; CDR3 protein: CASSLVSSTYNEQFF
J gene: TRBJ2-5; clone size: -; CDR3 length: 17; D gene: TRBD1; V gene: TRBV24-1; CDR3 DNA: TGTGCCACCAGTGCAGGACAGGGGAGGCCAGGGGGAGAGACCCAGTACTTC; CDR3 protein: CATSAGQGRPGGETQYF
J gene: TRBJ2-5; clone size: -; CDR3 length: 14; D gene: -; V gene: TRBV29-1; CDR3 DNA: TGCAGCGTTGAACTACCAACAGGTTTGGAGACCCAGTACTTC; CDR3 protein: CSVELPTGLETQYF
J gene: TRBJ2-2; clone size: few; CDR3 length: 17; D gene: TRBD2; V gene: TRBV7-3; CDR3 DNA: TGTGCCAGCAGCTCCGTCGGACTAGCGGGAGGGACCGGGGAGCTGTTTTTT; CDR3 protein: CASSSVGLAGGTGELFF
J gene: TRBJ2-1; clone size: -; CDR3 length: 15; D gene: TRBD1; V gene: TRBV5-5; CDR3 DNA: TGTGCCAGCAGTCGGACAGGGAGCTCCTACAATGAGCAGTTCTTC; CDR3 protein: CASSRTGSSYNEQFF
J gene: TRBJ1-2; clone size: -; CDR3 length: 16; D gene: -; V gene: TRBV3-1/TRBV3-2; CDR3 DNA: TGTGCCAGCAGCCTAACTCCTTTACAGGGTCTGACGGGCTACACCTTC; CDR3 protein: CASSLTPLQGLTGYTF